Below, 17 T cell receptor beta chains from the same sample are listed, as sequenced in a study of monozygotic twins with cystic fibrosis. TCRdb's table, derived via immunoSEQ multiplex PCR, lists solely in-frame clones and lacks some. The sample lists about 36,000 clones, about 89% occurring once. The sequenced sample consisted of blood. Every receptor here comes from a boy aged 2 to 10 with cystic fibrosis.

The chain carries TRBV13 and TRBJ2-3; 12 nucleotides line up with TRBD2. Trimming cost V 6 bases and J 4 bases; bases outside gene matches: 5. Looked up from germline, CDR1 is PRHDT and CDR2 is FYEKMQ (reference sequence). This CDR3 is 15 amino acids long. CDR3 DNA sequence: TGTGCCAGCAGTCGGACTAGCGGGGAATCAGATACGCAGTATTTT. This encodes CASSRTSGESDTQYF.

The rearrangement joins TRBV7-9 to TRBJ2-6; D call uncertain. V was pared by 1 base and J by 0 bases, with 16 bases between. In germline, CDR1 is SEHNR, CDR2 FQNEAQ (reference sequence). The CDR3 totals 19 residues. In DNA form, the CDR3 reads TGTGCCAGCAGCTTAGGGCCGGCGCAAAAGCTCTCTGGGGCCAACGTCCTGACTTTC. As protein: CASSLGPAQKLSGANVLTF.

The V gene is TRBV18, the J gene TRBJ2-7; D is possibly TRBD1 (6 bases). Trimming removed 3 bases at V and 3 bases at J, with 6 bases between. Looked up from germline, CDR1 is KGHSH and CDR2 is LQKENI. This CDR3 region has 12 residues. The CDR3 coding sequence is TGTGCCAGCTCACCGACAGGCTACGAGCAGTACTTC. Translated, it gives CASSPTGYEQYF.

This chain uses TRBV15 with TRBJ1-3; no clear D gene. Germline V gives CDR1 LNHNV, CDR2 YYDKDF (reference sequence). This CDR3 has 16 residues. V was cut by 0 bases and J by 4 bases, with 13 bases left in between. CDR3 region: CATSRDLTALGNTIYF. CDR3 nucleotide sequence: TGTGCCACCAGCAGAGATTTAACAGCCTTAGGAAACACCATATATTTT.

This clone was detected only a few times. The rearrangement uses TRBV19 and TRBJ1-1; D call uncertain. The CDR3 has 14 residues. Looked up from germline, CDR1 is LNHDA and CDR2 is SQIVND (reference sequence). V lost 3 bases to trimming and J lost 2 bases, with 10 bases between them. CDR3 sequence: CASSISGFNTEAFF. CDR3 sequence (DNA): TGTGCCAGTAGTATTAGTGGATTCAACACTGAAGCTTTCTTT.

This clone turned up a few times. This sequence joins TRBV4-2 and TRBJ1-1; D remains unclear. V dropped 0 bases and J dropped 9 bases, with 14 bases sitting between them. CDR1 is LGHNA, CDR2 YNFKEQ, per germline. The CDR3 covers 14 residues. The CDR3 loop reads CASSQEIGKEKAFF. The CDR3 coding sequence is TGTGCCAGCAGCCAAGAAATTGGAAAGGAGAAAGCTTTCTTT.

The chain employs TRBV5-4 and TRBJ2-3, with D perhaps matching TRBD1 (6 bases). Per the germline V gene, CDR1 is SGHNT and CDR2 is YYREEE (reference sequence). Trimming removed 9 bases at V and 0 bases at J, with 11 bases between. This CDR3 has 13 residues. The CDR3 protein is CATGGSSTDTQYF. CDR3 nucleotide sequence: TGTGCCACTGGGGGCAGTAGCACAGATACGCAGTATTTT.

The chain couples TRBV2 to TRBJ1-1; D unresolved. The CDR3 extends over 14 amino acids. In germline, CDR1 is SNHLY, CDR2 FYNNEI. Deletions cut 2 bases from V and 5 bases from J, with 12 bases between. The CDR3 sequence: CASSETRQRTEAFF. CDR3 sequence (DNA): TGTGCCAGCAGTGAAACTCGGCAGCGTACTGAAGCTTTCTTT.

The rearrangement uses TRBV27 and TRBJ2-5; 7 nucleotides agree with TRBD2. Losses at the gene ends were 2 bases for V and 1 base for J; bases not matched to a gene: 4. Germline V gene data show CDR1 as MNHEY and CDR2 as SMNVEV (reference sequence). CDR3 size: 15 residues. The CDR3 DNA follows: TGTGCCAGCAGTTTAAGTCCGGGGGGCCAAGAGACCCAGTACTTC. It yields the protein CASSLSPGGQETQYF.

This chain connects TRBV7-2 to TRBJ1-2; a possible D gene is TRBD1 (6 bases). Germline CDR1 SGHTA, CDR2 FQGNSA. V was clipped by 5 bases and J by 0 bases, with 13 bases between them. This CDR3 has 15 amino acids. In nucleotides, the CDR3 is TGTGCCAGCAGCCACAGGGTCGGGTCTAACTATGGCTACACCTTC. Its protein is CASSHRVGSNYGYTF.

The chain links TRBV7-6 to TRBJ2-1; 8 positions agree with TRBD2. The junction had 8 bases not matched to a gene; V was cut back by 1 base and J by 6 bases. The V gene's germline CDR1 is SGHVS and CDR2 FNYEAQ. This CDR3 has 16 residues. CDR3 loop: CASSLVSGGASNEQFF. The CDR3 nucleotides are TGTGCCAGCAGCTTAGTTTCGGGGGGGGCCAGCAATGAGCAGTTCTTC. Full variable domain (outside the CDR3, taken from reference TRBV7-6 and TRBJ2-1): GAGVSQSPRYKVTKRGQDVALRCDPISGHVSLYWYRQALGQGPEFLTYFNYEAQQDKSGLPNDRFSAERPEGSISTLTIQRTEQRDSAMYRCASSLVSGGASNEQFFGPGTRLTVL.

About this clone: This same CDR3 is encoded by further DNA sequences in the sample. This rearrangement joins TRBV9 to TRBJ1-5, with D tentatively TRBD1 (5 bases). V lost 0 bases and J 1 base, leaving 5 bases between the germline ends. Looked up from germline, CDR1 is SGDLS and CDR2 is YYNGEE. The CDR3 is made up of 14 amino acids. This CDR3 is CASSVGGSNQPQHF. DNA of the CDR3: TGTGCCAGCAGCGTAGGGGGGAGCAATCAGCCCCAGCATTTT.

The gene calls are TRBV25-1 and TRBJ2-3; D might be TRBD1 (6 bases). The CDR3 spans 15 residues. The V gene's germline CDR1 is MGHDK and CDR2 SYGVNS. Trimming removed 5 bases from V and 2 bases from J, with 14 bases in between. CDR3 in DNA: TGTGCCAGCAGTCCGCCGACAGGAGACACAGATACGCAGTATTTT. This encodes CASSPPTGDTDTQYF.

The rearrangement joins TRBV6-5 to TRBJ1-1, with a tentative D call TRBD1 (5 bases). Germline V CDR1 and CDR2: MNHEY, SVGAGI. V gave up 6 bases and J gave up 1 base, with 9 bases separating them. The CDR3 sequence is 13 residues long. CDR3 region: CASRPGGNTEAFF. CDR3 sequence (DNA): TGTGCCAGCAGGCCTGGGGGGAACACTGAAGCTTTCTTT.

Concerning this clone itself: The junction differs from germline at one of its ends, possibly a read error. This chain joins TRBV2 and TRBJ1-2; D is undetermined. The CDR3 is 8 amino acids. Germline V CDR1 and CDR2: SNHLY, FYNNEI. Here the CDR3 DNA reads TGTGCCAGCTTAGGAGAGTGGTTC. It is translated as CASLGEWF.

V and J are TRBV11-3 and TRBJ2-7; perhaps TRBD1 as D (6 bases). Trimming left V 3 bases short and J 3 bases short, with 15 bases between. The CDR3 loop spans 15 amino acids. CDR1 and CDR2 (germline): SGHNT, YENEEA. This chain's CDR3 is CASSLDRINDYEQYF. The CDR3 nucleotides are TGTGCCAGCAGCTTGGACAGAATAAACGACTACGAGCAGTACTTC.

This rearrangement joins TRBV27 to TRBJ2-7, with a possible D match to TRBD1 (5 bases). Germline V CDR1 and CDR2: MNHEY, SMNVEV (reference sequence). V dropped 3 bases and J dropped 6 bases, with 15 bases sitting between them. The CDR3 has 14 residues. Here the CDR3 DNA reads TGTGCCAGCAGTTTGTCCAGGGATGAGGCCGAGCAGTACTTC. It translates to CASSLSRDEAEQYF.